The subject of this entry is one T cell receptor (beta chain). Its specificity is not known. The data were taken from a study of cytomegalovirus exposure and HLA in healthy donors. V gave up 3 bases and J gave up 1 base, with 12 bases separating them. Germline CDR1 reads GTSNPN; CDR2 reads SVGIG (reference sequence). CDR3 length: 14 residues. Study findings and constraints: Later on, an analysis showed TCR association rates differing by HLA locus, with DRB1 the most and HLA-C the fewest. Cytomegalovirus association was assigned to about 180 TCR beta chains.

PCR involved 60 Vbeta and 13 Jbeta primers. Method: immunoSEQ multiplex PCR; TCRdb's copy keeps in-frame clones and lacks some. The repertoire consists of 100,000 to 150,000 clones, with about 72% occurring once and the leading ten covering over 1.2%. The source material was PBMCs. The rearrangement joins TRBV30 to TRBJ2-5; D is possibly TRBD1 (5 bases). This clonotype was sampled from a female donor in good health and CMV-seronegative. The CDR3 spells CAWRSSGSQETQYF. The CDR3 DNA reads TGTGCCTGGAGGTCGTCAGGGTCCCAAGAGACCCAGTACTTC.